This T cell receptor (beta chain) was sequenced in a study of OX40 agonist ivuxolimab in advanced cancers. Study-wide background: Cancers in dose escalation were hepatocellular, melanoma, renal cell and head and neck.

TCRdb keeps only in-frame clones here, not all; method: immunoSEQ multiplex PCR. The repertoire holds 80,000 to 100,000 clones, 85% to 95% seen once, with over 0.2% in the top ten. Germline values: CDR1 MGHDK, CDR2 SYGVNS. CDR3 length: 13 amino acids. Trimming took off 4 bases at V and 0 bases at J, with 4 bases between the two ends. To note about this clone: Its target is unknown.

Findings of the study overall: Among the lowest levels of clonal expansion were found in partial responders at 0.1-3.0 mg/kg.

The cohort excluded patients with autoimmune disease history or systemic immunosuppression. The receptor was isolated from an adult with an advanced solid tumor such as melanoma, head and neck, liver or kidney cancer. The input for sequencing was CD4+ or CD8+ T cells sorted from blood, taken in a trial of the OX40 agonist ivuxolimab. V gene TRBV25-1 combines with J gene TRBJ2-1; D is uncertain. CDR3 amino acids: CASSADSYNEQFF. The CDR3 nucleotides read TGTGCCAGCAGTGCCGACTCCTACAATGAGCAGTTCTTC.